This TCR beta chain was documented in a study of T-cell reconstitution after alpha-beta-depleted transplantation in children. The V gene lost 0 bases and the J gene lost 3 bases, with 5 bases spanning the gap. Germline CDR1 LNHNV, CDR2 YYDKDF (reference sequence). The CDR3 totals 14 residues. This clonotype was found a few times. TCRbeta library construction was performed incorporating unique molecular identifiers. TCRdb re-called the PCR reads through MiXCR, storing one row per CDR3 protein. The data contain hundreds of thousands of distinct CDR3 sequences, around 20% of them singletons. This rearrangement joins TRBV15 to TRBJ2-2; D unresolved. The TCR was taken from a human donor who donated a stem cell graft to a child with acute lymphoblastic leukemia. The sequencing used PBMCs from the stem cell graft donor, collected from the stem cell graft. The CDR3 reads CATSRDRDTGELFF. The DNA of the CDR3 is TGTGCCACCAGCAGAGATCGGGACACCGGGGAGCTGTTTTTT.